This T cell receptor (beta chain) was captured in a study of blood T cells in healthy people across ages. Study results and limitations: Unknown donor CMV status possibly confounded expanded clonotype changes. Long-lived donors had more naive CD4+ cells and higher diversity than aged donors. TCR beta diversity per million T cells fell roughly linearly with age.

CDR3 length equals 13 residues. V was shortened by 4 bases and J by 5 bases, with 10 bases between the two germline ends. Germline V gene data show CDR1 as SEHNR and CDR2 as FQNEAQ (reference sequence). Sample-barcoded 5' priming and a J-beta primer mix drove a second PCR of about 6 to 12 cycles. TCRdb re-called the 5' RACE reads through MiXCR, storing one row per CDR3 protein. Found here are 600,000 to 1,000,000 distinct CDR3 sequences, nearly 60% of them singletons; the top ten hold 20% to 25%. Approximately 9.2 milliliters was the volume of peripheral blood drawn from each donor. This clonotype came up many times. Its antigen is unidentified.

The source material was blood. The clonotype comes from a man aged 25 to 40 in good health. The rearrangement uses TRBV7-9 and TRBJ2-3, with D possibly TRBD1 on 6 matching bases. Here the CDR3 reads CASSSSGVDTQYF. DNA for the CDR3: TGTGCCAGCAGCTCCTCAGGGGTAGATACGCAGTATTTT.